The TCR beta chain under discussion was sequenced for a study of breast tumors, draining lymph nodes, adjacent tissues. General study findings and limits: Luminal-like breast cancer showed significantly greater tumor-nontumor repertoire similarity than basal-like breast cancer did. Tumor repertoires ranked between lymph nodes and nontumor tissue in diversity, with V and J gene preferences. Most tumor T cells seemingly derive from lymph node, then expand in tumor.

A single record per CDR3 protein comes from TCRdb applying MiXCR to the multiplex PCR reads. This repertoire shows some 150,000 distinct CDR3 sequences, around a third found once; its top ten account for 3.8%. The table lists this clonotype with many counts. The antigen is not known. Axillary draining lymph nodes of breast cancer patients supplied the node samples. Per the germline V gene, CDR1 is LNHDA and CDR2 is SQIVND (reference sequence). Trimming stripped 7 bases from V and 2 bases from J, with 11 bases between. The CDR3 length is 13 residues. The TCR was taken from a female donor with breast cancer. Some clones in this sample may be carry-over from other donors' samples. The rearrangement joins TRBV19 to TRBJ1-2; D uncertain. Sequencing used axillary lymph node tissue. The CDR3 spells CASIHRDNYGYTF. The CDR3 nucleotides are TGTGCCAGTATTCACAGAGACAACTATGGCTACACCTTC.